The sequence of this T cell receptor (beta chain) was determined in a study of cytotoxic CD8 clonotypes in ibrutinib-treated CLL. The CDR3 has 14 residues. Between the trimmed V and J ends, which lost 4 bases and 3 bases, there was a span of 13 bases. The germline V gene encodes CDR1 LGHNA and CDR2 YSLEER. Produced via immunoSEQ multiplex PCR; TCRdb's table is partial and in-frame only. This repertoire shows 30,000 or so clones, about 75% found once; its top ten account for around half. This chain joins TRBV4-3 and TRBJ2-7; tentative D call: TRBD2 (6 bases). The specimen comprised PBMCs, sampled after 36 months of ibrutinib treatment. The clonotype originates from a human donor with chronic lymphocytic leukemia. CDR3 sequence reads: CASSPSRGFYEQYF. CDR3 coding DNA: TGCGCCAGCAGCCCAAGTCGGGGGTTCTACGAGCAGTACTTC.